A selection of T cell receptor beta chains follows, all from one sample in a study of blood T cell repertoires in COVID-19. The data were produced by immunoSEQ multiplex PCR, yet TCRdb's version contains in-frame clones alone and is incomplete. The sample gives some 220,000 clones, roughly 80% of which show up once; approximately 5.6% is in the top ten. The material sequenced was peripheral blood. These receptors all stem from a woman between 65 and 79 years old with COVID-19, enrolled during active disease. Both conserved end residues are part of each CDR3. The D gene is left open where the match is weak. Clone size appears in some rows only: once, few, many, or a class for an expanded clone.

cdr3_nt: TGTGCCAGCAGCCTCCGCGGCGCTAGCGGGCTCGACGAGCAGTACTTC
cdr3_aa: CASSLRGASGLDEQYF
v_call: TRBV7-9
j_call: TRBJ2-7
clone_size: NA
d_call: TRBD2

cdr3_nt: TGTGCCAGCAGTTACTCTGAGGGTGGCGGCTACACCTTC
cdr3_aa: CASSYSEGGGYTF
v_call: TRBV6-2/TRBV6-3
j_call: TRBJ1-2
clone_size: NA
d_call: NA

cdr3_nt: TGTGCCAGCAGCTTAGGAGCAGGGACTAACACTGAAGCTTTCTTT
cdr3_aa: CASSLGAGTNTEAFF
v_call: TRBV7-9
j_call: TRBJ1-1
clone_size: NA
d_call: NA

cdr3_nt: TGTGCCAGTAGTGTGACAGGGGGCGCGAACCCGCAGTATTTT
cdr3_aa: CASSVTGGANPQYF
v_call: TRBV19
j_call: TRBJ2-3
clone_size: NA
d_call: TRBD1

cdr3_nt: TGCGCCAGCAGCGCGACTAGCGGGAGTCGCGAGACCCAGTACTTC
cdr3_aa: CASSATSGSRETQYF
v_call: TRBV5-1
j_call: TRBJ2-5
clone_size: NA
d_call: TRBD2

cdr3_nt: TGTGCCAGCAGCTCAGGACAGGTTAATGCTTCACCCCTCCACTTT
cdr3_aa: CASSSGQVNASPLHF
v_call: TRBV9
j_call: TRBJ1-6
clone_size: few
d_call: TRBD1

cdr3_nt: TGTGCCAGCAGTTTAAGTCGGAGCACAGATACGCAGTATTTT
cdr3_aa: CASSLSRSTDTQYF
v_call: TRBV2
j_call: TRBJ2-3
clone_size: many
d_call: NA

cdr3_nt: TGTGCCAGCAGTGAGGACAGGGGGCTCGGGAGGAGGTTCAGCTCCTACGAGCAGTACTTC
cdr3_aa: CASSEDRGLGRRFSSYEQYF
v_call: TRBV6-4
j_call: TRBJ2-7
clone_size: few
d_call: TRBD1

cdr3_nt: TGTGCCAGCAGCCCACAGGGGGCTAAAGATACGCAGTATTTT
cdr3_aa: CASSPQGAKDTQYF
v_call: TRBV11-3
j_call: TRBJ2-3
clone_size: NA
d_call: TRBD1

cdr3_nt: TGTGCCAGCAGTTTCTCCAGGGCCCAAACCTACGAGCAGTACTTC
cdr3_aa: CASSFSRAQTYEQYF
v_call: TRBV28
j_call: TRBJ2-7
clone_size: NA
d_call: NA

cdr3_nt: TGCGCCAGCAGCCAAGTTATCCGGGGGTCTGGAAACACCATATATTTT
cdr3_aa: CASSQVIRGSGNTIYF
v_call: TRBV4-3
j_call: TRBJ1-3
clone_size: NA
d_call: NA

cdr3_nt: TGCGCCAGCAGCCTAGGGAGCGGGAGGTCGAGCAATGAGCAGTTCTTC
cdr3_aa: CASSLGSGRSSNEQFF
v_call: TRBV5-1
j_call: TRBJ2-1
clone_size: NA
d_call: TRBD2

cdr3_nt: TGTGCCAGCAGCGTAGTGCAGGGGGAAGCAGATACGCAGTATTTT
cdr3_aa: CASSVVQGEADTQYF
v_call: TRBV9
j_call: TRBJ2-3
clone_size: NA
d_call: TRBD1

cdr3_nt: TGTGCCAGCAGCTTAGGAAAGCTAGTCTCCTACAATGAGCAGTTCTTC
cdr3_aa: CASSLGKLVSYNEQFF
v_call: TRBV11-2
j_call: TRBJ2-1
clone_size: once
d_call: NA

cdr3_nt: TGTGCCAGCAGTGATACCGGACAGGTTAATCAGCCCCAGCATTTT
cdr3_aa: CASSDTGQVNQPQHF
v_call: TRBV6-1
j_call: TRBJ1-5
clone_size: NA
d_call: TRBD1

cdr3_nt: TGTGCCAGCAGCTCAAGGGAGGAGGGTGAAAAACTGTTTTTT
cdr3_aa: CASSSREEGEKLFF
v_call: TRBV5-4
j_call: TRBJ1-4
clone_size: NA
d_call: NA

cdr3_nt: TGTGCCAGCTCCCTAGAAGAGGAAGGTGAGCAGTTCTTC
cdr3_aa: CASSLEEEGEQFF
v_call: TRBV18
j_call: TRBJ2-1
clone_size: NA
d_call: NA

cdr3_nt: TGTGCTAGTGGTTTGGTCGCAGTTGAAGCTTTCTTT
cdr3_aa: CASGLVAVEAFF
v_call: TRBV12-5
j_call: TRBJ1-1
clone_size: NA
d_call: NA

cdr3_nt: TGTGCCAGCAGCTTAGCCAGGGGGGATAGCAATCAGCCCCAGCATTTT
cdr3_aa: CASSLARGDSNQPQHF
v_call: TRBV7-2
j_call: TRBJ1-5
clone_size: once
d_call: TRBD1